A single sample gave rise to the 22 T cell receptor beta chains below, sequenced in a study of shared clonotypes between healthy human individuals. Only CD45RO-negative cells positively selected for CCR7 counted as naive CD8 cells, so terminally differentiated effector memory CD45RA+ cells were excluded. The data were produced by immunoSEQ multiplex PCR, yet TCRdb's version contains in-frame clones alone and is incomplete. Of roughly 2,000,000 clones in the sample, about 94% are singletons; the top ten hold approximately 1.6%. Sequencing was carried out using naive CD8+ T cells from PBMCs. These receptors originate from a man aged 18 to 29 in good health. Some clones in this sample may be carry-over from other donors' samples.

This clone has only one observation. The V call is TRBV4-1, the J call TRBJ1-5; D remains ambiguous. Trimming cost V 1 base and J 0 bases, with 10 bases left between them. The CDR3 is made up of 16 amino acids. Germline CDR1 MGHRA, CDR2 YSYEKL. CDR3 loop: CASSQVEGSSNQPQHF. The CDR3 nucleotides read TGCGCCAGCAGCCAAGTGGAAGGAAGTAGCAATCAGCCCCAGCATTTT.

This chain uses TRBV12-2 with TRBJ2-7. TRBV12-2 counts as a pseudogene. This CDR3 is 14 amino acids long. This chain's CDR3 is CASRHHSGTEWEYF. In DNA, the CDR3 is TGTGCAAGTCGCCACCATTCCGGGACGGAGTGGGAGTACTTC.

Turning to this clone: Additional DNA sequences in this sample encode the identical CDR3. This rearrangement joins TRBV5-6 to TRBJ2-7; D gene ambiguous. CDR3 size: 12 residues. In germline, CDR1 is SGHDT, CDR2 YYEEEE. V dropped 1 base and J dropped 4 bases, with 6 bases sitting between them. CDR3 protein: CASSLLGYEQYF. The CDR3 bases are TGTGCCAGCAGCTTGCTCGGGTACGAGCAGTACTTC.

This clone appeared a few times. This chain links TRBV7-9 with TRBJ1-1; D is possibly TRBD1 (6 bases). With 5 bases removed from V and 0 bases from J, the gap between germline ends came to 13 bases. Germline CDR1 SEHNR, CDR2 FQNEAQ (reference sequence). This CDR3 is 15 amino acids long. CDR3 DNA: TGTGCCAGCAGCGCCCTACAGGGTTTGAACACTGAAGCTTTCTTT. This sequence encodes CASSALQGLNTEAFF.

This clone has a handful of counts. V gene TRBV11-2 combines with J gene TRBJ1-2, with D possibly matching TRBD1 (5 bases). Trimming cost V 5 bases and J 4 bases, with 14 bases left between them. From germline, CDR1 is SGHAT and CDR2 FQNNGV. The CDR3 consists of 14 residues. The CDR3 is CASSPGASSYGYTF. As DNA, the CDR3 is TGTGCCAGCAGCCCCGGGGCCTCTAGCTATGGCTACACCTTC.

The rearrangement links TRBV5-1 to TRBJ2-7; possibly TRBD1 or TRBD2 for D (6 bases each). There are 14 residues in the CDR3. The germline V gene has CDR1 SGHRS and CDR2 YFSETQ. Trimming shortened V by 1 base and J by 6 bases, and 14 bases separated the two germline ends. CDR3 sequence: CASSLTGRGSEQYF. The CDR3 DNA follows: TGCGCCAGCAGCTTGACAGGGCGGGGATCCGAGCAGTACTTC.

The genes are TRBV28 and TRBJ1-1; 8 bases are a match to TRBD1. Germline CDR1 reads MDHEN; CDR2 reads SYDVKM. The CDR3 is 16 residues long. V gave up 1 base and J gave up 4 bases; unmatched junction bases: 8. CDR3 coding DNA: TGTGCCAGCAGTTTATTGGGGCAGGGGGCTTTCACTGAAGCTTTCTTT. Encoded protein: CASSLLGQGAFTEAFF.

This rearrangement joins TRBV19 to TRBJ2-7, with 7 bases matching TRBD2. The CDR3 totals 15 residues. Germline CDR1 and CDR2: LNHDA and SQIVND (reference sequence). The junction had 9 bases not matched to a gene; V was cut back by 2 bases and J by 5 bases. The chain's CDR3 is CASSIRAGEGDEQYF. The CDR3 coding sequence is TGTGCCAGTAGTATAAGGGCGGGAGAAGGAGACGAGCAGTACTTC.

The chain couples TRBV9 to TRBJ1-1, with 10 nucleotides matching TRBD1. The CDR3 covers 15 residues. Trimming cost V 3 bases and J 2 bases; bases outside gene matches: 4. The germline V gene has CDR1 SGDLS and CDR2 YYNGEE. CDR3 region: CASSGGDRGNTEAFF. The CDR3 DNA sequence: TGTGCCAGCAGCGGAGGGGACAGGGGAAACACTGAAGCTTTCTTT.

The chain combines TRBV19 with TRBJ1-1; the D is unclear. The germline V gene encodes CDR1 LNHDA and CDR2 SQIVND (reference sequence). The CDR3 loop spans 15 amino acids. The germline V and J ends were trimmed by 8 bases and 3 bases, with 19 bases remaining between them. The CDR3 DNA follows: TGTGCCAGTGGCGACTTAACACTGGGGTACACTGAAGCTTTCTTT. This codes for CASGDLTLGYTEAFF.

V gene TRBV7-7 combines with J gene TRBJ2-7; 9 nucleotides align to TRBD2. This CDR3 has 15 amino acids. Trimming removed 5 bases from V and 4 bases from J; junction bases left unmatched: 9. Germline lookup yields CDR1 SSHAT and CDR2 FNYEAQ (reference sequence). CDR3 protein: CASSPGIAGVYEQYF. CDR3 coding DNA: TGTGCCAGCAGCCCCGGGATAGCGGGAGTGTACGAGCAGTACTTC.

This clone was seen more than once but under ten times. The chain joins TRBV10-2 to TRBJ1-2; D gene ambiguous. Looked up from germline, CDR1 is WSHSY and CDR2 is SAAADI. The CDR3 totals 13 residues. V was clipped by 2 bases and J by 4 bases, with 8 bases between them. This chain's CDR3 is CASSEGVGYGYTF. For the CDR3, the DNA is TGCGCCAGCAGTGAGGGAGTCGGCTATGGCTACACCTTC.

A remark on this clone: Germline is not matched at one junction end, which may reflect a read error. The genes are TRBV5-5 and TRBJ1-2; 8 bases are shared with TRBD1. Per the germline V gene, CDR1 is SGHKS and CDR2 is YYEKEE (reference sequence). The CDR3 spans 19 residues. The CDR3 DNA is TGCGCCAGCAGGCGGGCTGCGGGACAGGACTATTCAGCTAACTATGGCTACACCTTC. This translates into CASRRAAGQDYSANYGYTF. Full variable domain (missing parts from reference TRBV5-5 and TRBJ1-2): DAGVTQSPTHLIKTRGQQVTLRCSPISGHKSVSWYQQVLGQGPQFIFQYYEKEERGRGNFPDRFSARQFPNYSSELNVNALLLGDSALYLCASRRAAGQDYSANYGYTFGSGTRLTVV.

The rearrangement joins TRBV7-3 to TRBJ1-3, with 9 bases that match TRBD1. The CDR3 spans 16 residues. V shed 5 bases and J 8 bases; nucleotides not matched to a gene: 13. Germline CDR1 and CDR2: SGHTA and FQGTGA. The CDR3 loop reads CASSLGTGSAGDTIYF. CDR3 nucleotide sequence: TGTGCCAGCAGCCTTGGGACAGGGTCAGCTGGGGACACCATATATTTT.

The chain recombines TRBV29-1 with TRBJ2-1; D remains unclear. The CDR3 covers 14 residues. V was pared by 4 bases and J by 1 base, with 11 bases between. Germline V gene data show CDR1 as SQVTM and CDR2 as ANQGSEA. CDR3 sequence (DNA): TGCAGCGTTGTTCTTGGGTGGTCCTACAATGAGCAGTTCTTC. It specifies CSVVLGWSYNEQFF.

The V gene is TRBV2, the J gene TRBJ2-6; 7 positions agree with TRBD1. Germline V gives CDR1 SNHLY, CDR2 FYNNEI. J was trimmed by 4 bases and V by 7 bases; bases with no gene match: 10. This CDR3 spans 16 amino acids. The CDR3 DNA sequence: TGTGCCAGCATTCCGGGACAGCCCGAGGGGGCCAACGTCCTGACTTTC. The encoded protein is CASIPGQPEGANVLTF.

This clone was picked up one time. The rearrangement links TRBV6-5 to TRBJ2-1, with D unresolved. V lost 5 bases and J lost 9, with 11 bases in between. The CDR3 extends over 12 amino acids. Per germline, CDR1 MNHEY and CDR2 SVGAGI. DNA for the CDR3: TGTGCCAGCAGTCTAGGGAATAGTGAGCAGTTCTTC. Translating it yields CASSLGNSEQFF.

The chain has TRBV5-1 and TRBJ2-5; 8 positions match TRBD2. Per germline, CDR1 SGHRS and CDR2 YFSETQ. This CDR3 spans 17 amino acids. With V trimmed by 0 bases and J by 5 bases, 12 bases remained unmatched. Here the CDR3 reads CASSLAFGAGGWETQYF. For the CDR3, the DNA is TGCGCCAGCAGCTTGGCCTTCGGGGCGGGAGGATGGGAGACCCAGTACTTC.

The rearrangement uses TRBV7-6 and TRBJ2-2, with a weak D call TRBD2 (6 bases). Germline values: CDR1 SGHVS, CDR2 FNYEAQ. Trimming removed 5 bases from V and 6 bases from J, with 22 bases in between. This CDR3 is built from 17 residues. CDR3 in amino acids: CASSLIGRGAPSGELFF. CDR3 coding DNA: TGTGCCAGCAGCCTTATCGGGAGAGGGGCGCCGTCCGGGGAGCTGTTTTTT.

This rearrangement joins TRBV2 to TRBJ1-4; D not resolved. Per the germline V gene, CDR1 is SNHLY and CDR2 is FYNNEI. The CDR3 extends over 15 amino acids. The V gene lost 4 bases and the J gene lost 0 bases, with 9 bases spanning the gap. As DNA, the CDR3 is TGTGCCAGCAGTGGGGCTTCGACAACTAATGAAAAACTGTTTTTT. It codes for CASSGASTTNEKLFF.

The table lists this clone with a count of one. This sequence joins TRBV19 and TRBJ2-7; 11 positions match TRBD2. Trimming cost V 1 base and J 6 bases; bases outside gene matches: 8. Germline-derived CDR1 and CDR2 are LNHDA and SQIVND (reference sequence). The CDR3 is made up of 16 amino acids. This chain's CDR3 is CASSIVFTSGSSEQYF. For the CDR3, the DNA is TGTGCCAGTAGTATAGTTTTCACTAGCGGGAGTAGCGAGCAGTACTTC. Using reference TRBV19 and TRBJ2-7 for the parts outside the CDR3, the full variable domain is DGGITQSPKYLFRKEGQNVTLSCEQNLNHDAMYWYRQDPGQGLRLIYYSQIVNDFQKGDIAEGYSVSREKKESFPLTVTSAQKNPTAFYLCASSIVFTSGSSEQYFGPGTRLTVT.

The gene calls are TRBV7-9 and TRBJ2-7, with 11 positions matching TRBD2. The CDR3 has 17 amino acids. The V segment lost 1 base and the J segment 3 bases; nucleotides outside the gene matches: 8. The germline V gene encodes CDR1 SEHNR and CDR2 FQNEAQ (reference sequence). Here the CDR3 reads CASSLGGLAEWDYEQYF. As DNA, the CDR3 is TGTGCCAGCAGCTTAGGGGGACTAGCGGAGTGGGACTACGAGCAGTACTTC.